This record covers a single T cell receptor (beta chain). Its specificity is not known. TCRdb itself ran the RT-PCR reads through MiXCR, one entry per CDR3 protein. Of around 750,000 distinct CDR3 sequences listed, 21% are singletons. This record comes from a study of response to subunit inactivated influenza vaccine. Whole-study results and caveats: Every seasonal influenza vaccination brings in few new T cells, the authors suggested.

This receptor was taken from a man aged 45-65 years who received an inactivated influenza vaccine. This material consisted of PBMCs from blood, taken less than 6 days after vaccination.

The CDR3, as DNA: TGTGCCAGCAGCTTATACGCCCAAGAGACCCAGTACTTC. It translates to CASSLYAQETQYF. This chain joins TRBV7-2 and TRBJ2-5; D unresolved. Germline-derived CDR1 and CDR2 are SGHTA and FQGNSA. The CDR3 length is 13 residues. V was shortened by 2 bases and J by 1 base, with 5 bases between the two germline ends.